This is a list of T cell receptor beta chains from one sample in a study of Ad26.COV2.S vaccination and SARS-CoV-2 variants. Repertoires were generated with immunoSEQ multiplex PCR, while TCRdb's copy carries only in-frame clones and drops some. The sample has some 350,000 clones, about 90% seen once. This specimen was peripheral blood, taken after recovery from COVID-19. The source of these receptors is a human donor who had recovered from COVID-19. CDR3s include the opening cysteine and the closing phenylalanine or tryptophan. A D gene is named only where the DNA matches it firmly. Clone size appears in some rows only: once, few, many, or a class for an expanded clone.

abundance	v_gene	d_gene	j_gene	CDR3aa	CDR3nt
NA	TRBV2	NA	TRBJ1-1	CASSRQVYTEAFF	TGTGCCAGCAGCCGACAGGTTTACACTGAAGCTTTCTTT
NA	TRBV6-2/TRBV6-3	TRBD2	TRBJ2-1	CASSPLRTSGGYNEQFF	TGTGCCAGCAGTCCGCTTCGGACTAGCGGGGGTTACAATGAGCAGTTCTTC
NA	TRBV19	NA	TRBJ1-2	CASNQGKGGYTF	TGTGCCAGTAATCAGGGGAAGGGTGGCTACACCTTC
NA	TRBV19	NA	TRBJ1-1	CASSGTALNTEAFF	TGTGCCAGTTCCGGGACGGCCTTGAACACTGAAGCTTTCTTT
NA	TRBV6-6	NA	TRBJ1-5	CASSLRGGPYSNQPQHF	TGTGCCAGCAGTCTAAGAGGAGGGCCCTATAGCAATCAGCCCCAGCATTTT
NA	TRBV20-1	NA	TRBJ1-1	CSARLRVEAFF	TGCAGTGCTAGACTCCGGGTCGAAGCTTTCTTT
NA	TRBV7-2	NA	TRBJ1-2	CASSLDLYYGYTF	TGTGCCAGCAGCTTAGACTTGTACTATGGCTACACCTTC
NA	TRBV29-1	NA	TRBJ1-1	CSVEGAGEAFF	TGCAGCGTTGAAGGGGCCGGGGAAGCTTTCTTT
NA	TRBV7-9	TRBD1	TRBJ2-7	CAAQGASYEQYF	TGTGCCGCGCAGGGGGCCTCCTACGAGCAGTACTTC
NA	TRBV7-9	NA	TRBJ2-7	CASSSRGRNPYEQYF	TGTGCCAGCAGCTCCCGGGGCCGGAACCCCTACGAGCAGTACTTC
few	TRBV7-9	NA	TRBJ2-7	CASSPRGRTYEQYF	TGTGCCAGCAGCCCGAGGGGGAGAACCTACGAGCAGTACTTC
NA	TRBV9	NA	TRBJ1-3	CASSAGQGLSGNTIYF	TGTGCCAGCAGCGCAGGACAAGGGCTCTCTGGAAACACCATATATTTT
NA	TRBV7-8	TRBD1	TRBJ1-2	CASSDRDKAYGYTF	TGTGCCAGCAGCGACAGGGACAAGGCCTATGGCTACACCTTC
NA	TRBV7-8	NA	TRBJ1-2	CASSPGAGVGGYTF	TGTGCCAGCAGCCCAGGGGCAGGGGTCGGAGGCTACACCTTC
NA	TRBV11-2	NA	TRBJ1-2	CASSLELGLGYTF	TGTGCCAGCAGCTTAGAATTAGGGTTGGGCTACACCTTC
NA	TRBV28	NA	TRBJ2-7	CASSLPGSGSYEQYF	TGTGCCAGCAGTTTGCCGGGGAGCGGCTCCTACGAGCAGTACTTC
once	TRBV11-3	NA	TRBJ2-1	CASSYGTSVEQFF	TGTGCCAGCAGCTACGGGACTTCAGTTGAGCAGTTCTTC
NA	TRBV4-3	NA	TRBJ2-1	CASSQDGYNEQFF	TGCGCCAGCAGCCAAGACGGCTACAATGAGCAGTTCTTC
NA	TRBV19	NA	TRBJ1-1	CASSIRTTNTEAFF	TGTGCCAGTAGTATCAGGACAACTAACACTGAAGCTTTCTTT
NA	TRBV5-6	TRBD1	TRBJ1-1	CASTIGQGDTEAFF	TGTGCCAGCACCATCGGACAGGGGGACACTGAAGCTTTCTTT
NA	TRBV14	NA	TRBJ2-7	CASSQDRLPTSNLYEQYF	TGTGCCAGCAGCCAAGATCGGTTACCCACCTCCAACTTATACGAGCAGTACTTC
NA	TRBV18	NA	TRBJ2-5	CASSPMQETQYF	TGTGCCAGCTCACCAATGCAGGAGACCCAGTACTTC
NA	TRBV6-5	TRBD1	TRBJ1-5	CASTEGANSQPQHF	TGTGCCAGTACCGAGGGGGCTAATTCTCAGCCCCAGCATTTT
NA	TRBV7-9	TRBD2	TRBJ2-5	CASNFRAGRGETQYF	TGTGCCAGCAACTTCAGGGCAGGGAGGGGAGAGACCCAGTACTTC
once	TRBV7-9	NA	TRBJ2-5	CASSMGRGWQETQYF	TGTGCCAGCAGTATGGGACGAGGATGGCAAGAGACCCAGTACTTC
NA	TRBV5-4	TRBD2	TRBJ2-1	CASSSSGGVTYNEQFF	TGTGCCAGCAGCTCTAGCGGGGGGGTTACCTACAATGAGCAGTTCTTC
NA	TRBV19	TRBD2	TRBJ2-5	CASSIRLAGAETQYF	TGTGCCAGTAGTATAAGGCTAGCGGGGGCAGAGACCCAGTACTTC
NA	TRBV9	NA	TRBJ2-5	CASSREGHREETQYF	TGTGCCAGCAGCCGAGAAGGGCACAGGGAAGAGACCCAGTACTTC